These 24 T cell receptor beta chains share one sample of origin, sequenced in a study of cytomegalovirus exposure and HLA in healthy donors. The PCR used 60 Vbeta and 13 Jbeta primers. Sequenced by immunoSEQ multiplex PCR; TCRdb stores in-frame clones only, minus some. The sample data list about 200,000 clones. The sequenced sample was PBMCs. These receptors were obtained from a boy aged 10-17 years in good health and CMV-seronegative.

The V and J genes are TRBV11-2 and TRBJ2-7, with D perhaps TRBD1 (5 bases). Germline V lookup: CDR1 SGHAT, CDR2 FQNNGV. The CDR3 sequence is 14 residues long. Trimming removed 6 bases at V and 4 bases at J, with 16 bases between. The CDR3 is CASSLTSGLYEQYF. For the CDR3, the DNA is TGTGCCAGCAGTTTAACTTCAGGGTTATACGAGCAGTACTTC.

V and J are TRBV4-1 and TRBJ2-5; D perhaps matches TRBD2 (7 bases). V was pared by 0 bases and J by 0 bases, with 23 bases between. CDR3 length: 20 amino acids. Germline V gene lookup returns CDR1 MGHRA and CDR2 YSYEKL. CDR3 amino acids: CASSQESPRRGPGYQETQYF. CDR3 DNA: TGCGCCAGCAGCCAAGAGTCCCCCCGGCGGGGGCCCGGGTACCAAGAGACCCAGTACTTC.

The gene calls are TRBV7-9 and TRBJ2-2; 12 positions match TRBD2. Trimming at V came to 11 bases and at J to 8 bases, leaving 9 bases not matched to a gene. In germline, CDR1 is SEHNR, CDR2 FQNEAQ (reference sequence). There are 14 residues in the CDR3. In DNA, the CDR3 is TGTGCCGACAGGACTAGCGGGGAACGAGGGGAGCTGTTTTTT. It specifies CADRTSGERGELFF.

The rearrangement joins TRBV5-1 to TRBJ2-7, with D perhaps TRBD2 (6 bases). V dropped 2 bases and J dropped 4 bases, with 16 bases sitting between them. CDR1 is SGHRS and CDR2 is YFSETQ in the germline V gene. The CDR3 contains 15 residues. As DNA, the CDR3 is TGCGCCAGCAGCTTTGGCGGGGCAATTGGGTACGAGCAGTACTTC. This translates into CASSFGGAIGYEQYF.

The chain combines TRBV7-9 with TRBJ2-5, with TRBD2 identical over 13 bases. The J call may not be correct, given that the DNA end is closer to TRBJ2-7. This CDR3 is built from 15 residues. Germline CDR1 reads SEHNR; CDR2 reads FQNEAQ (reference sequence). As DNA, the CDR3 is TGTGCCAGCAGTGTTACTAGCGGGGGGGCCTACGAGCAGTACTTC. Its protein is CASSVTSGGAYEQYF.

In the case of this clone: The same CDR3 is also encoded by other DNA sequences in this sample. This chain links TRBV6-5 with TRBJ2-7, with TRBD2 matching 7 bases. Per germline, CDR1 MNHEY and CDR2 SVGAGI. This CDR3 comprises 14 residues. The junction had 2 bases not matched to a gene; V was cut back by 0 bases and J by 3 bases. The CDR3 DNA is TGTGCCAGCAGTTACTCAAGCGGGGACTACGAGCAGTACTTC. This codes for CASSYSSGDYEQYF.

The CDR3 nucleotides are TGCGCCAGCAGCCAAGCTGACAGGACCTACGATGGCTACACCTTC. It codes for CASSQADRTYDGYTF. The genes are TRBV4-1 and TRBJ1-2; D is perhaps TRBD1 (6 bases). The length of the CDR3 is 15 residues. V dropped 1 base and J dropped 6 bases, with 15 bases sitting between them. Germline V gives CDR1 MGHRA, CDR2 YSYEKL.

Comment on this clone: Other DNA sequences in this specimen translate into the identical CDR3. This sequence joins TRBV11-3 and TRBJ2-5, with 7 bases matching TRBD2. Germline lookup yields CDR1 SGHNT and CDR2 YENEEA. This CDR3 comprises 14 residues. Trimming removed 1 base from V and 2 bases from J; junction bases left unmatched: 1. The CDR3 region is CASSLGGGQETQYF. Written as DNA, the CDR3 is TGTGCCAGCAGCTTAGGGGGGGGGCAAGAGACCCAGTACTTC.

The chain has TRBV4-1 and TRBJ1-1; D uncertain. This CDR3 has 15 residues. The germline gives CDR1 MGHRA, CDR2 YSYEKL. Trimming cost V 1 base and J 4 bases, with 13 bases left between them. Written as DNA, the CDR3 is TGCGCCAGCAGCCAAGGTGCTGGGCTTGGCACTGAAGCTTTCTTT. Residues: CASSQGAGLGTEAFF.

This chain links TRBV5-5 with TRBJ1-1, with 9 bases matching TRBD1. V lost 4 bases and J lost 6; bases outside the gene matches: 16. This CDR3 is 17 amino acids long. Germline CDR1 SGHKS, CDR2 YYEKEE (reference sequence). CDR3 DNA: TGTGCCAGCAGCCCTTGGACAGGGGTGGTAGGTCGCCCTGAAGCTTTCTTT. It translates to CASSPWTGVVGRPEAFF.

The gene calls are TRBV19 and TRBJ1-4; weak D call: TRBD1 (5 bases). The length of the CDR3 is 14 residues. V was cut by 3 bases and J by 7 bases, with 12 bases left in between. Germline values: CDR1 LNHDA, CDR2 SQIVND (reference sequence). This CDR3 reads CASSIRTRSEKLFF. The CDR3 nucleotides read TGTGCCAGTAGTATTCGGACAAGGAGTGAAAAACTGTTTTTT. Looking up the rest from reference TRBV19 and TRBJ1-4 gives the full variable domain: DGGITQSPKYLFRKEGQNVTLSCEQNLNHDAMYWYRQDPGQGLRLIYYSQIVNDFQKGDIAEGYSVSREKKESFPLTVTSAQKNPTAFYLCASSIRTRSEKLFFGSGTQLSVL.

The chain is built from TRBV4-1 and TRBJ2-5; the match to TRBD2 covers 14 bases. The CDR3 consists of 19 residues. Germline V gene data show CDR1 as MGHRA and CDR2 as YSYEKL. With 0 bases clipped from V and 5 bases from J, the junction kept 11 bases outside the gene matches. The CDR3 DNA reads TGCGCCAGCAGCCAAGATCGACTAGCGGGGGGGCCGGTTGAGGAGACCCAGTACTTC. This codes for CASSQDRLAGGPVEETQYF.

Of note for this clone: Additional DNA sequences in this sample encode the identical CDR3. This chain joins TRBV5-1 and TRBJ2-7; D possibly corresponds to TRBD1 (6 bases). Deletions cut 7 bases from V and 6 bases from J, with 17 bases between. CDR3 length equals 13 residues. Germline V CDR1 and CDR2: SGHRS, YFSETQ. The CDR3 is CASPQQGSGEQYF. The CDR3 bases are TGCGCCAGCCCGCAACAGGGATCGGGCGAGCAGTACTTC.

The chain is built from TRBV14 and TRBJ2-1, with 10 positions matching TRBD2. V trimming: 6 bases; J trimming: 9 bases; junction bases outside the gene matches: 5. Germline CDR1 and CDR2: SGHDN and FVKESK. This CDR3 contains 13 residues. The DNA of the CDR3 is TGTGCCAGCAGGTCTAGCGGGGGCGGTGAGCAGTTCTTC. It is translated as CASRSSGGGEQFF. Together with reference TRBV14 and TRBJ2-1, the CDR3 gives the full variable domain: EAGVTQFPSHSVIEKGQTVTLRCDPISGHDNLYWYRRVMGKEIKFLLHFVKESKQDESGMPNNRFLAERTGGTYSTLKVQPAELEDSGVYFCASRSSGGGEQFFGPGTRLTVL.

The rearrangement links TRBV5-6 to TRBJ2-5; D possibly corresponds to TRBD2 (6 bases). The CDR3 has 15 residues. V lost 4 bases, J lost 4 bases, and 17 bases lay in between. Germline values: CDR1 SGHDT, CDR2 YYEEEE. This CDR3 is CASSPVRRGLETQYF. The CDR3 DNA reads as TGTGCCAGCAGCCCAGTAAGGAGGGGCCTAGAGACCCAGTACTTC.

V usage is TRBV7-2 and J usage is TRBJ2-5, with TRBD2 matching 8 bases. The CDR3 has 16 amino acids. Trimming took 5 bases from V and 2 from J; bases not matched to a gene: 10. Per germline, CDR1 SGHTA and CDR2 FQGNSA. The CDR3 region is CASSSSRGAPQETQYF. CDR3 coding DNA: TGTGCCAGCAGCAGTTCGCGGGGGGCCCCACAAGAGACCCAGTACTTC. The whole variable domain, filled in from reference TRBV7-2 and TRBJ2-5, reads GAGVSQSPSNKVTEKGKDVELRCDPISGHTALYWYRQSLGQGLEFLIYFQGNSAPDKSGLPSDRFSAERTGGSVSTLTIQRTQQEDSAVYLCASSSSRGAPQETQYFGPGTRLLVL.

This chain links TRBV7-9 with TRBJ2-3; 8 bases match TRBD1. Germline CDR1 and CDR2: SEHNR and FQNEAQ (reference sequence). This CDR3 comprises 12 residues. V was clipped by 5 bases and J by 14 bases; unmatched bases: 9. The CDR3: CASSPTGGQPYF. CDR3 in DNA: TGTGCCAGCAGCCCCACAGGGGGTCAGCCGTATTTT.

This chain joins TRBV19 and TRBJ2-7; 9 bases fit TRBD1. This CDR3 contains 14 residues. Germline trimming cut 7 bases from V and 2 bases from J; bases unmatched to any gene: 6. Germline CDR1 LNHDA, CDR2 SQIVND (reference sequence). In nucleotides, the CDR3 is TGTGCCAGTACTTCGACAGGGGGGACCTACGAGCAGTACTTC. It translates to CASTSTGGTYEQYF.

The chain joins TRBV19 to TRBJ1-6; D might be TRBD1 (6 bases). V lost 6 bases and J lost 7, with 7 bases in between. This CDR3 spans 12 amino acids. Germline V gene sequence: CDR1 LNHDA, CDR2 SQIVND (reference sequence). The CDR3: CASRQGNSPLHF. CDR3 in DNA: TGTGCCAGTAGGCAGGGGAATTCACCCCTCCACTTT.

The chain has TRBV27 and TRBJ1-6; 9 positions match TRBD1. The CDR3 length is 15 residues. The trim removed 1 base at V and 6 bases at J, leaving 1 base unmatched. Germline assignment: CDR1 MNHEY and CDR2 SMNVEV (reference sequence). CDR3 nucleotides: TGTGCCAGCAGTTTATGGACAGGGGCTAATTCACCCCTCCACTTT. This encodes CASSLWTGANSPLHF.

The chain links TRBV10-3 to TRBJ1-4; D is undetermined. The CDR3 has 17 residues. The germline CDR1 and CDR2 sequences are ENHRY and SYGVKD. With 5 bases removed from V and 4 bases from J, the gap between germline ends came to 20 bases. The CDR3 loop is CAISRAGLSGGNEKLFF. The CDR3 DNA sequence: TGTGCCATCAGTCGAGCCGGCCTTTCGGGAGGTAATGAAAAACTGTTTTTT.

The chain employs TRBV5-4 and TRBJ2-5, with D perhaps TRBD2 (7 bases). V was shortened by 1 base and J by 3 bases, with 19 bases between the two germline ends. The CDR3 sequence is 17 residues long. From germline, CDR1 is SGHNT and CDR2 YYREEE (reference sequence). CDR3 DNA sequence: TGTGCCAGCAGCTTGTCGGCGGGGGCCCCCTCAAAAGAGACCCAGTACTTC. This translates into CASSLSAGAPSKETQYF.

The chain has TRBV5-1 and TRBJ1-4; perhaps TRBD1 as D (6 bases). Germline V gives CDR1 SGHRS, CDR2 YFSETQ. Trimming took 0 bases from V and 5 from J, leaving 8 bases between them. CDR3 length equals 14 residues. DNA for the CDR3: TGCGCCAGCAGCTTGGGGGACAAGAATGAAAAACTGTTTTTT. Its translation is CASSLGDKNEKLFF. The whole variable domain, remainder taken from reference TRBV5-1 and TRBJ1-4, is KAGVTQTPRYLIKTRGQQVTLSCSPISGHRSVSWYQQTPGQGLQFLFEYFSETQRNKGNFPGRFSGRQFSNSRSEMNVSTLELGDSALYLCASSLGDKNEKLFFGSGTQLSVL.

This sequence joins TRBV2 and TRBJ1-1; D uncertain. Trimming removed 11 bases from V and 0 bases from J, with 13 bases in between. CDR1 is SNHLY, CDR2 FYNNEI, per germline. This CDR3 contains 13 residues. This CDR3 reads CALRRNMNTEAFF. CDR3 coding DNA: TGTGCCCTCCGGAGGAACATGAACACTGAAGCTTTCTTT.